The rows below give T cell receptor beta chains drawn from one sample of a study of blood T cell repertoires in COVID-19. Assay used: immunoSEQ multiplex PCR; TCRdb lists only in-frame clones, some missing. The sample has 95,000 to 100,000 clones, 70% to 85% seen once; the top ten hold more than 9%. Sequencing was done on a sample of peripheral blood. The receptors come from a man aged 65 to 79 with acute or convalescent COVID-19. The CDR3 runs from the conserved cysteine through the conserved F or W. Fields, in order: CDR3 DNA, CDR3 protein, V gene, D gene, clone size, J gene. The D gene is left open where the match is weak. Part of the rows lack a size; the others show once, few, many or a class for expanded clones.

CDR3nt: TGTGCCAGTAGCATAGGCATGGGGGGTGGTCAGCCCCAGCATTTT
CDR3aa: CASSIGMGGGQPQHF
v_gene: TRBV19
d_gene: -
abundance: -
j_gene: TRBJ1-5

CDR3nt: TGTGCCAGCCAGCTAGCGGGAGGGTACAATGAGCAGTTCTTC
CDR3aa: CASQLAGGYNEQFF
v_gene: TRBV28
d_gene: TRBD2
abundance: -
j_gene: TRBJ2-1

CDR3nt: TGTGCCAGCAGCCAAGCGGGTTCTAGCTTCAACGAGCAGTACTTC
CDR3aa: CASSQAGSSFNEQYF
v_gene: TRBV4-2
d_gene: -
abundance: -
j_gene: TRBJ2-7

CDR3nt: TGTGCCAGCAGGGCGGCGAACCGCGATACGCAGTATTTT
CDR3aa: CASRAANRDTQYF
v_gene: TRBV11-3
d_gene: -
abundance: -
j_gene: TRBJ2-3

CDR3nt: TGTGCCACCAGCAGAGCGACACAGGGGGCATCAGGGGGGCTGGATGAAAAACTGTTTTTT
CDR3aa: CATSRATQGASGGLDEKLFF
v_gene: TRBV15
d_gene: TRBD1
abundance: medium-sized
j_gene: TRBJ1-4

CDR3nt: TGTGCCAGCTCACCGAGGACAGAGTATGGCTACACCTTC
CDR3aa: CASSPRTEYGYTF
v_gene: TRBV18
d_gene: -
abundance: -
j_gene: TRBJ1-2

CDR3nt: TGTGCCAGCAGCTCTCGTTGGCTAGCGGGAGAATTAGGCACAGATACGCAGTATTTT
CDR3aa: CASSSRWLAGELGTDTQYF
v_gene: TRBV13
d_gene: TRBD2
abundance: few
j_gene: TRBJ2-3

CDR3nt: TGCGCCAGCAGCTTGACTGCAGGGGACAGGCAGCCCCAGCATTTT
CDR3aa: CASSLTAGDRQPQHF
v_gene: TRBV5-1
d_gene: TRBD1
abundance: -
j_gene: TRBJ1-5

CDR3nt: TGTGCCAGCTCACCATACAGGGGGCTCATCTACACTGAAGCTTTCTTT
CDR3aa: CASSPYRGLIYTEAFF
v_gene: TRBV18
d_gene: TRBD1
abundance: once
j_gene: TRBJ1-1

CDR3nt: TGTGCCACCGGGACAGGAATAGGGTTCTACAATGAGCAGTTCTTC
CDR3aa: CATGTGIGFYNEQFF
v_gene: TRBV19
d_gene: TRBD1
abundance: -
j_gene: TRBJ2-1

CDR3nt: TGTGCCAGCAGTTACTCGGAGGGGAGCTCCTACAATGAGCAGTTCTTC
CDR3aa: CASSYSEGSSYNEQFF
v_gene: TRBV6-5
d_gene: -
abundance: -
j_gene: TRBJ2-1